This TCR beta chain originates from a study of blood T cell repertoires in COVID-19. Background on the study: From T cells, B-cell-depleted T cells, or PBMCs came the material, which was cDNA or gDNA.

Germline V gene lookup returns CDR1 SGHTA and CDR2 FQGNSA. CDR3 length equals 14 residues. The junction had 9 bases not matched to a gene; V was cut back by 5 bases and J by 8 bases. Participants were aged about 18 to 89 years from 24 US areas. Cohorts were determined from participant-reported clinical history. Recovery meant two consecutive negative NP/OP PCR tests, professional clearance, or resolved symptoms. TCRdb's copy holds only in-frame clones and misses some; the assay was immunoSEQ multiplex PCR. The profile shows around 200,000 clones, about 88% of them singletons. This receptor was obtained from a woman aged 25 to 39 who had recovered from COVID-19. V gene TRBV7-2 combines with J gene TRBJ2-4; 7 nucleotides line up with TRBD2. The sequenced material came from PBMCs or T cells enriched from blood (not recorded which). The CDR3 sequence is CASSDRVGGDIQYF. CDR3 DNA: TGTGCCAGCAGCGACCGTGTGGGAGGGGACATTCAGTACTTC. The whole variable domain, remainder taken from reference TRBV7-2 and TRBJ2-4, is GAGVSQSPSNKVTEKGKDVELRCDPISGHTALYWYRQSLGQGLEFLIYFQGNSAPDKSGLPSDRFSAERTGGSVSTLTIQRTQQEDSAVYLCASSDRVGGDIQYFGAGTRLSVL.